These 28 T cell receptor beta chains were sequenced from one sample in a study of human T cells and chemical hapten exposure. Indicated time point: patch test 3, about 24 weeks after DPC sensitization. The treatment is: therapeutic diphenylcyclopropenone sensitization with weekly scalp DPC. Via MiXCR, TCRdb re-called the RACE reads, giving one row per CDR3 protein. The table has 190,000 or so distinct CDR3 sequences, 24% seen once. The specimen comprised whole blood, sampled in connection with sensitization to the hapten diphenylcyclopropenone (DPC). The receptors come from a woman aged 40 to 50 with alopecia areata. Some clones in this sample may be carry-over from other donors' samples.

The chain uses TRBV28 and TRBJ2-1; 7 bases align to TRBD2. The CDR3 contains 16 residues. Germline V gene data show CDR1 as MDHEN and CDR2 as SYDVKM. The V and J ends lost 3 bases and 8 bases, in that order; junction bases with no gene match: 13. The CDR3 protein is CASSLGVRGGPDEQFF. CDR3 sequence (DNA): TGTGCCAGCAGTTTGGGAGTCCGGGGAGGGCCAGATGAGCAGTTCTTC.

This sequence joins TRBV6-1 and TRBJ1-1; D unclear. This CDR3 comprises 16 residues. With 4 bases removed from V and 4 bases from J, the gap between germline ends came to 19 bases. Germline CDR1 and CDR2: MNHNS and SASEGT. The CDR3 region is CASSVGQPFSSTEAFF. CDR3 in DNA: TGTGCCAGCAGTGTTGGGCAGCCCTTTTCGAGCACTGAAGCTTTCTTT.

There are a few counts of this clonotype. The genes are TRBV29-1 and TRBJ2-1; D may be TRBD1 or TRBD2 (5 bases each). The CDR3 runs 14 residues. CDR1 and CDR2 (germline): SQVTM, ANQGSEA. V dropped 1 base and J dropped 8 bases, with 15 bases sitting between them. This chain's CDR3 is CSVEGRDGWDEQFF. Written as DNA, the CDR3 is TGCAGCGTTGAAGGACGGGACGGCTGGGATGAGCAGTTCTTC.

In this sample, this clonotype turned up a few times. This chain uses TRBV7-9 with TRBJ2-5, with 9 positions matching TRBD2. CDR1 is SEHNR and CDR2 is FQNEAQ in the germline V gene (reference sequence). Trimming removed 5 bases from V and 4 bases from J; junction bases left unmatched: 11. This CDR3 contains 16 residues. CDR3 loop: CASSTGLAKGRETQYF. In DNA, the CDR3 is TGTGCCAGCAGCACGGGACTAGCCAAGGGGAGAGAGACCCAGTACTTC.

The chain's CDR3 is CASSLISREGVQYF. The CDR3 region has the DNA TGTGCCAGCAGCTTAATATCCCGAGAAGGGGTGCAGTACTTC. The genes are TRBV7-2 and TRBJ2-7; D perhaps matches TRBD1 (5 bases). The germline V and J ends were trimmed by 2 bases and 9 bases, with 17 bases remaining between them. Per germline, CDR1 SGHTA and CDR2 FQGNSA. This CDR3 comprises 14 residues.

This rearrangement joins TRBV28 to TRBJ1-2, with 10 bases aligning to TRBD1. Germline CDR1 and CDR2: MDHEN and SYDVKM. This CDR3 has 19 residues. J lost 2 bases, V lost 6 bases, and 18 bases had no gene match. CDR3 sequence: CASSDFRQGAVRGNYGYTF. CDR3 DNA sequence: TGTGCCAGCAGCGACTTCAGACAGGGGGCAGTAAGAGGAAACTATGGCTACACCTTC.

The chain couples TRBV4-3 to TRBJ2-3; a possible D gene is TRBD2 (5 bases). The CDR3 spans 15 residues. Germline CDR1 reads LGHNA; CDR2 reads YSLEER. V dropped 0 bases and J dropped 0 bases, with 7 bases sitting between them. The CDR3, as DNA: TGCGCCAGCAGCCAAGATACGGGGAGCACAGATACGCAGTATTTT. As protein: CASSQDTGSTDTQYF.

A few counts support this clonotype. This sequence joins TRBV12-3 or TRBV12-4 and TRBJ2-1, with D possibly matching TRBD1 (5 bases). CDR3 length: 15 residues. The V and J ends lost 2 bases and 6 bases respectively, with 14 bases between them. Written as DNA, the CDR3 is TGTGCCAGCAGTTTACGACAGCTCCCTGGCAATGAGCAGTTCTTC. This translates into CASSLRQLPGNEQFF.

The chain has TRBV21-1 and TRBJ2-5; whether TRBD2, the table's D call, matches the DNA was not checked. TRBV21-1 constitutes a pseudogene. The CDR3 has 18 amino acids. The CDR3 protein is CASRRTLCASGPTETQYF. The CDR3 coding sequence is TGTGCCAGCAGAAGAACTCTTTGTGCTAGCGGGCCGACAGAGACCCAGTACTTC.

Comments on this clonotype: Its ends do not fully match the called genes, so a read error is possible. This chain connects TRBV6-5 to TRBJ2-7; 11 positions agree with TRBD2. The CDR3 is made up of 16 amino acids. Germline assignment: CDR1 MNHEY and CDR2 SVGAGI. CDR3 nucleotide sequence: TGTGCCAGCAGCTACTCGACTAGCGGGGTCCCTTACGAGCAGTACTTC. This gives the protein CASSYSTSGVPYEQYF.

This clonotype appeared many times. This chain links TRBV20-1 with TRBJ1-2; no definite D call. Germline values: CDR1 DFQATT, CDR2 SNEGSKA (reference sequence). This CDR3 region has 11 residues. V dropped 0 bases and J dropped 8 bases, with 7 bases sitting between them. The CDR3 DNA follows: TGCAGTGCTAGAGAGGGGATCGGCTACACCTTC. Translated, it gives CSAREGIGYTF.

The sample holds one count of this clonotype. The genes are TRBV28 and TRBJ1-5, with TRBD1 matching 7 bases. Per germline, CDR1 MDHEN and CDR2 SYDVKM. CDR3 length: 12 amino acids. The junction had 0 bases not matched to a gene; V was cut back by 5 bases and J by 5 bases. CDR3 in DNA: TGTGCCAGCAGTGGGACAGATCAGCCCCAGCATTTT. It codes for CASSGTDQPQHF.

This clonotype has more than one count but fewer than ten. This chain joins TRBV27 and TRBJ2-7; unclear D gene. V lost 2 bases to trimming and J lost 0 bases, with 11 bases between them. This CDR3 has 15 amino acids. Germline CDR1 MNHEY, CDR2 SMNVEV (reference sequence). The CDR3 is CASSLMKGYSYEQYF. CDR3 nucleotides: TGTGCCAGCAGTTTAATGAAGGGCTACTCCTACGAGCAGTACTTC.

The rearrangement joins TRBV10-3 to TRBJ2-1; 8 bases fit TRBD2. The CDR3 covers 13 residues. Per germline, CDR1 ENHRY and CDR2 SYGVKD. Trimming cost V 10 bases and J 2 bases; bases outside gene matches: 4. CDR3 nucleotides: TGTGCCACCGGGGGGGACACCTACAATGAGCAGTTCTTC. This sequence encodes CATGGDTYNEQFF.

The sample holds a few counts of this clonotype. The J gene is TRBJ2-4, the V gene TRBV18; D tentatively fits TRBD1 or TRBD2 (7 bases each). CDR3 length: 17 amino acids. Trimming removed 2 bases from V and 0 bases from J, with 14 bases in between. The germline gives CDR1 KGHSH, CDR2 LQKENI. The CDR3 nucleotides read TGTGCCAGCTCACCATACGGGGGGACAGTAGCCAAAAACATTCAGTACTTC. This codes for CASSPYGGTVAKNIQYF. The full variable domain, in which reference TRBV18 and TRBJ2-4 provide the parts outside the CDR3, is NAGVMQNPRHLVRRRGQEARLRCSPMKGHSHVYWYRQLPEEGLKFMVYLQKENIIDESGMPKERFSAEFPKEGPSILRIQQVVRGDSAAYFCASSPYGGTVAKNIQYFGAGTRLSVL.

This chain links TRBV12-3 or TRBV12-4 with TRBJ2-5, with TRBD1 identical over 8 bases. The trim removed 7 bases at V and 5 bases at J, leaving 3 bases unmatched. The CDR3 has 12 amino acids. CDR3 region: CASTNRGETQYF. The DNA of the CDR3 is TGTGCCAGCACCAACAGGGGGGAGACCCAGTACTTC.

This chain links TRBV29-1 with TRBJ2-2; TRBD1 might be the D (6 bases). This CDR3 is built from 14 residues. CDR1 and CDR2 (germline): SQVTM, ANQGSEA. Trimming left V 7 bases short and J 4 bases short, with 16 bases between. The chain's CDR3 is CSARPGTPTGELFF. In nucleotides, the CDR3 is TGCAGCGCTCGGCCCGGGACACCCACCGGGGAGCTGTTTTTT.

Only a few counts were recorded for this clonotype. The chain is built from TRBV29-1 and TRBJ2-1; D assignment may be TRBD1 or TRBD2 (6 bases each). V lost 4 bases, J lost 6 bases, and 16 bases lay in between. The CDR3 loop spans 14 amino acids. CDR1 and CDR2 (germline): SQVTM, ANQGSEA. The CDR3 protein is CSVVTGGFGNEQFF. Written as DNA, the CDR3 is TGCAGCGTTGTTACCGGGGGCTTCGGCAATGAGCAGTTCTTC.

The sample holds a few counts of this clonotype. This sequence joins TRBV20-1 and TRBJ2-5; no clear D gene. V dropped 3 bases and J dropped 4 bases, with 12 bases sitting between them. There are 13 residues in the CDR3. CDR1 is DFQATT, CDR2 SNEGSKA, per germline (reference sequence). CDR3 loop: CSASRSARETQYF. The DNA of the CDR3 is TGCAGTGCTAGTAGGTCAGCACGAGAGACCCAGTACTTC.

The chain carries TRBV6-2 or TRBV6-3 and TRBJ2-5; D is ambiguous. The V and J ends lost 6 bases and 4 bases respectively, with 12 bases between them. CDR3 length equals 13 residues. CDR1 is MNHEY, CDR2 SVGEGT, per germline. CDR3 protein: CASSRARRETQYF. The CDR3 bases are TGTGCCAGCAGCCGAGCTCGACGAGAGACCCAGTACTTC.

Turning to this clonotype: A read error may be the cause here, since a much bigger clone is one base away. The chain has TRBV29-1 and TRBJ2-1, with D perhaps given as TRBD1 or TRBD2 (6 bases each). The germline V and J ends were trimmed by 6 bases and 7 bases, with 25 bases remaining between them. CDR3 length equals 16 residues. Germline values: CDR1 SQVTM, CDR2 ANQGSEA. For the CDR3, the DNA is TGCAGCGTCCACTTGCGGGGCAGAGGGACAAGGAATGAGCAGTTCTTC. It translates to CSVHLRGRGTRNEQFF.

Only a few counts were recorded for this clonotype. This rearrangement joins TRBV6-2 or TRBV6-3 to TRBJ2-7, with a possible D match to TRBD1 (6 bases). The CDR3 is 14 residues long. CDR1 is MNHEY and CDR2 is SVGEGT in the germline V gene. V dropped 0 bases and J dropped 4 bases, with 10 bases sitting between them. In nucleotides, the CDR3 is TGTGCCAGCAGTTACTCTGGCAGGGGATACGAGCAGTACTTC. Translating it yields CASSYSGRGYEQYF.

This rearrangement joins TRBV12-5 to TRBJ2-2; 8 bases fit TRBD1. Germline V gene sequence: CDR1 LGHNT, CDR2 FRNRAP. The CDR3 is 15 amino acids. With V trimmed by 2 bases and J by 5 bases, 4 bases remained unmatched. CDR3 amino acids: CASGLHRGSTGELFF. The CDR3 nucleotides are TGTGCTAGTGGTTTGCACAGGGGGAGTACCGGGGAGCTGTTTTTT. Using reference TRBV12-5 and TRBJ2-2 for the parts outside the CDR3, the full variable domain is DARVTQTPRHKVTEMGQEVTMRCQPILGHNTVFWYRQTMMQGLELLAYFRNRAPLDDSGMPKDRFSAEMPDATLATLKIQPSEPRDSAVYFCASGLHRGSTGELFFGEGSRLTVL.

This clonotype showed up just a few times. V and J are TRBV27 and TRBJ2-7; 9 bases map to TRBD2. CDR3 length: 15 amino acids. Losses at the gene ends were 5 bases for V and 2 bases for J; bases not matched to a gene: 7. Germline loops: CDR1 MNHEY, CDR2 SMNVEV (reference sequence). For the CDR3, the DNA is TGTGCCAGCAGTCCTTTGGGCGGGAGGGCCTACGAGCAGTACTTC. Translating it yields CASSPLGGRAYEQYF.

Here the CDR3 DNA reads TGTGCCAGCATAAACAGCTACACCGGGGAGCTGTTTTTT. It codes for CASINSYTGELFF. This chain links TRBV27 with TRBJ2-2; D is ambiguous. Trimming shortened V by 7 bases and J by 3 bases, and 9 bases separated the two germline ends. CDR1 is MNHEY and CDR2 is SMNVEV in the germline V gene (reference sequence). The CDR3 has 13 residues.

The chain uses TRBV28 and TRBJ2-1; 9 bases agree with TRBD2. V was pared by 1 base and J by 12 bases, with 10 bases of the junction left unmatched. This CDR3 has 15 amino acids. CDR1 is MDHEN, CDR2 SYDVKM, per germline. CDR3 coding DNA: TGTGCCAGCAGTTTATCGACGTTAGCGGGAGTTCCGCAGTTCTTC. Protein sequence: CASSLSTLAGVPQFF.

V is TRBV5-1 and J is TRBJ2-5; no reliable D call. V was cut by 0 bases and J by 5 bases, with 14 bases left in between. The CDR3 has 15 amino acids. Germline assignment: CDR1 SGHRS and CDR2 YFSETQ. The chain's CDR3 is CASSLGDSFQETQYF. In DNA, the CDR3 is TGCGCCAGCAGCTTGGGAGACTCTTTCCAGGAGACCCAGTACTTC. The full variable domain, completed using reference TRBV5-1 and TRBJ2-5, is KAGVTQTPRYLIKTRGQQVTLSCSPISGHRSVSWYQQTPGQGLQFLFEYFSETQRNKGNFPGRFSGRQFSNSRSEMNVSTLELGDSALYLCASSLGDSFQETQYFGPGTRLLVL.

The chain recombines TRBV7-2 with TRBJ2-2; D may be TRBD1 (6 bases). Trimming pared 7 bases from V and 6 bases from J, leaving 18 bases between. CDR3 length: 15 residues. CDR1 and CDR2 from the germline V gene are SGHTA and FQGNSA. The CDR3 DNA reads TGTGCCAGCACCCGACGTCAGGGGCGGTCCGGGGAGCTGTTTTTT. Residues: CASTRRQGRSGELFF.